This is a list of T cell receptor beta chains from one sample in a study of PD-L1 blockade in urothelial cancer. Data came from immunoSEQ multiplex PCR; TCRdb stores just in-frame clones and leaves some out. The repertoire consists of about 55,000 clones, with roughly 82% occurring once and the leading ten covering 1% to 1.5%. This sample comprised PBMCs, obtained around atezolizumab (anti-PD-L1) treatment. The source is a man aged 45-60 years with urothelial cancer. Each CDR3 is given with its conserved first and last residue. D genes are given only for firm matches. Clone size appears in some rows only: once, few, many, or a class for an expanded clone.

cdr3_aa: CASSPGWGNQPQHF
cdr3_nt: TGTGCCAGCTCCCCGGGGTGGGGCAATCAGCCCCAGCATTTT
d_call: NA
j_call: TRBJ1-5
v_call: TRBV18
clone_size: NA

cdr3_aa: CASRTGLNTGELFF
cdr3_nt: TGTGCCAGCAGGACAGGGTTGAACACCGGGGAGCTGTTTTTT
d_call: TRBD1
j_call: TRBJ2-2
v_call: TRBV6-1
clone_size: NA

cdr3_aa: CAWSVIVDTQYF
cdr3_nt: TGTGCCTGGAGTGTTATAGTTGATACGCAGTATTTT
d_call: NA
j_call: TRBJ2-3
v_call: TRBV30
clone_size: once

cdr3_aa: CASSLGTSGAYEQYF
cdr3_nt: TGCGCCAGCAGCTTGGGGACTAGCGGGGCCTACGAGCAGTACTTC
d_call: TRBD2
j_call: TRBJ2-7
v_call: TRBV5-1
clone_size: few

cdr3_aa: CASSLGRGRSGNTIYF
cdr3_nt: TGTGCCAGCAGTTTAGGCAGGGGGCGCTCTGGAAACACCATATATTTT
d_call: TRBD1
j_call: TRBJ1-3
v_call: TRBV28
clone_size: NA

cdr3_aa: CASSQGAGSYGYTF
cdr3_nt: TGCGCCAGCAGCCAAGGTGCGGGATCCTATGGCTACACCTTC
d_call: NA
j_call: TRBJ1-2
v_call: TRBV4-1
clone_size: NA

cdr3_aa: CASSPSSGSSYEQYF
cdr3_nt: TGTGCCAGTAGTCCCTCTAGCGGGAGCTCCTACGAGCAGTACTTC
d_call: TRBD2
j_call: TRBJ2-7
v_call: TRBV19
clone_size: NA

cdr3_aa: CASSFRDGGPYEQYF
cdr3_nt: TGTGCCAGCAGCTTCCGGGATGGCGGGCCCTACGAGCAGTACTTC
d_call: NA
j_call: TRBJ2-7
v_call: TRBV7-2
clone_size: NA

cdr3_aa: CATSSTDEQYF
cdr3_nt: TGTGCCACCAGCAGTACGGACGAGCAGTACTTC
d_call: NA
j_call: TRBJ2-7
v_call: TRBV15
clone_size: NA

cdr3_aa: CASRPPGQGTSEQYF
cdr3_nt: TGTGCCAGCAGACCTCCGGGACAGGGAACCAGCGAGCAGTACTTC
d_call: TRBD1
j_call: TRBJ2-7
v_call: TRBV6-1
clone_size: NA

cdr3_aa: CASSLAGGQFF
cdr3_nt: TGTGCCAGCAGTTTAGCGGGGGGGCAGTTCTTC
d_call: TRBD2
j_call: TRBJ2-1
v_call: TRBV6-1
clone_size: NA

cdr3_aa: CASSLGGQGTDTQYF
cdr3_nt: TGTGCCAGCAGCTTAGGGGGACAGGGCACAGATACGCAGTATTTT
d_call: TRBD1
j_call: TRBJ2-3
v_call: TRBV11-1
clone_size: NA

cdr3_aa: CASSLTGGFGETQYF
cdr3_nt: TGTGCCAGCAGCTTGACAGGGGGGTTCGGGGAGACCCAGTACTTC
d_call: TRBD1
j_call: TRBJ2-5
v_call: TRBV7-9
clone_size: NA

cdr3_aa: CASSLRQGNEQFF
cdr3_nt: TGTGCCAGCAGCTTAAGGCAGGGGAATGAGCAGTTCTTC
d_call: NA
j_call: TRBJ2-1
v_call: TRBV11-2
clone_size: NA

cdr3_aa: CASSAGTSGRNEQFF
cdr3_nt: TGTGCCAGCAGCGCCGGGACTAGCGGGAGAAATGAGCAGTTCTTC
d_call: TRBD2
j_call: TRBJ2-1
v_call: TRBV27
clone_size: NA

cdr3_aa: CASSSSDRPVSNEQFF
cdr3_nt: TGTGCCAGCAGTAGCTCGGACAGGCCGGTATCCAATGAGCAGTTCTTC
d_call: TRBD1
j_call: TRBJ2-1
v_call: TRBV25-1
clone_size: NA

cdr3_aa: CASSTGLDNEQFF
cdr3_nt: TGTGCCAGTAGTACCGGACTAGACAATGAGCAGTTCTTC
d_call: TRBD2
j_call: TRBJ2-1
v_call: TRBV19
clone_size: NA

cdr3_aa: CASSLGRRQGLPEAFF
cdr3_nt: TGTGCCAGCAGCTTAGGTCGGAGACAGGGCTTACCTGAAGCTTTCTTT
d_call: TRBD1
j_call: TRBJ1-1
v_call: TRBV7-2
clone_size: NA

cdr3_aa: CASSSGDNSYEQYF
cdr3_nt: TGTGCCAGCAGTTCCGGGGACAACTCCTACGAGCAGTACTTC
d_call: NA
j_call: TRBJ2-7
v_call: TRBV28
clone_size: NA

cdr3_aa: CASSHLSGDFGGRYTQYF
cdr3_nt: TGCGCCAGCAGCCACCTATCCGGAGACTTCGGAGGGAGATATACGCAGTATTTT
d_call: NA
j_call: TRBJ2-3
v_call: TRBV4-1
clone_size: NA

cdr3_aa: CASHSWGPSYEQYF
cdr3_nt: TGTGCCAGCCATTCTTGGGGGCCGTCCTACGAGCAGTACTTC
d_call: NA
j_call: TRBJ2-7
v_call: TRBV6-1
clone_size: NA

cdr3_aa: CASSYSSSNSNQPQHF
cdr3_nt: TGTGCCAGCAGTTACTCGTCTTCTAATAGCAATCAGCCCCAGCATTTT
d_call: NA
j_call: TRBJ1-5
v_call: TRBV6-8
clone_size: few

cdr3_aa: CSVASASGQPQHF
cdr3_nt: TGCAGCGTTGCGTCTGCTTCGGGGCAGCCCCAGCATTTT
d_call: NA
j_call: TRBJ1-5
v_call: TRBV29-1
clone_size: medium-sized

cdr3_aa: CASSTLGTRHNEQFF
cdr3_nt: TGTGCCAGTAGTACCCTCGGGACTCGCCACAATGAGCAGTTCTTC
d_call: NA
j_call: TRBJ2-1
v_call: TRBV19
clone_size: NA

cdr3_aa: CAWTIAGEQFF
cdr3_nt: TGTGCCTGGACCATTGCGGGTGAGCAGTTCTTC
d_call: NA
j_call: TRBJ2-1
v_call: TRBV30
clone_size: NA

cdr3_aa: CASSWNSGRAQTYEQYF
cdr3_nt: TGTGCCAGCAGTTGGAATAGCGGGAGGGCCCAGACCTACGAGCAGTACTTC
d_call: TRBD2
j_call: TRBJ2-7
v_call: TRBV27
clone_size: NA

cdr3_aa: CSGTLTNSYEQYF
cdr3_nt: TGCAGCGGGACACTAACCAACTCCTACGAGCAGTACTTC
d_call: NA
j_call: TRBJ2-7
v_call: TRBV29-1
clone_size: NA

cdr3_aa: CASSLPGTVDEQYF
cdr3_nt: TGTGCCAGCAGTTTACCCGGGACAGTTGACGAGCAGTACTTC
d_call: TRBD1
j_call: TRBJ2-7
v_call: TRBV28
clone_size: NA

cdr3_aa: CAWSDSPPYGYTF
cdr3_nt: TGTGCCTGGAGTGATAGCCCACCCTATGGCTACACCTTC
d_call: NA
j_call: TRBJ1-2
v_call: TRBV30
clone_size: few

cdr3_aa: CASSLPDRPQPQHF
cdr3_nt: TGTGCCAGCAGTTTACCCGACAGGCCTCAGCCCCAGCATTTT
d_call: NA
j_call: TRBJ1-5
v_call: TRBV27
clone_size: once

cdr3_aa: CASRTTATHSYEQYF
cdr3_nt: TGTGCCAGCAGGACTACAGCGACCCACTCCTACGAGCAGTACTTC
d_call: NA
j_call: TRBJ2-7
v_call: TRBV28
clone_size: once

cdr3_aa: CASRDRGSTDTQYF
cdr3_nt: TGTGCCAGTAGGGACAGGGGGAGCACAGATACGCAGTATTTT
d_call: TRBD1
j_call: TRBJ2-3
v_call: TRBV19
clone_size: NA

cdr3_aa: CASSLAAGRNTEAFF
cdr3_nt: TGTGCCAGCAGCTTAGCGGCAGGGCGTAACACTGAAGCTTTCTTT
d_call: NA
j_call: TRBJ1-1
v_call: TRBV7-3
clone_size: NA

cdr3_aa: CASRTGGAGETQYF
cdr3_nt: TGTGCCAGCAGGACAGGGGGCGCAGGTGAGACCCAGTACTTC
d_call: TRBD1
j_call: TRBJ2-5
v_call: TRBV6-1
clone_size: once

cdr3_aa: CASSSRFGEQFF
cdr3_nt: TGTGCCAGCAGTTCCCGTTTCGGTGAGCAGTTCTTC
d_call: NA
j_call: TRBJ2-1
v_call: TRBV27
clone_size: NA

cdr3_aa: CSVWTSGTYEQYF
cdr3_nt: TGCAGCGTGTGGACTAGCGGGACCTACGAGCAGTACTTC
d_call: TRBD2
j_call: TRBJ2-7
v_call: TRBV29-1
clone_size: NA

cdr3_aa: CASSADRGNSPLHF
cdr3_nt: TGTGCCAGCAGTGCTGACAGGGGGAATTCACCCCTCCACTTT
d_call: TRBD1
j_call: TRBJ1-6
v_call: TRBV2
clone_size: once

cdr3_aa: CASSLRRGLGYGYTF
cdr3_nt: TGTGCCAGCAGCTTAAGAAGGGGGCTTGGCTATGGCTACACCTTC
d_call: TRBD1
j_call: TRBJ1-2
v_call: TRBV11-2
clone_size: NA

cdr3_aa: CASSSPNRVDSPLHF
cdr3_nt: TGTGCCAGCAGTTCCCCCAATCGAGTTGATTCACCCCTCCACTTT
d_call: NA
j_call: TRBJ1-6
v_call: TRBV28
clone_size: NA

cdr3_aa: CASSVDRVGANVLTF
cdr3_nt: TGTGCCAGCAGTGTCGACAGGGTTGGGGCCAACGTCCTGACTTTC
d_call: TRBD1
j_call: TRBJ2-6
v_call: TRBV2
clone_size: NA

cdr3_aa: CASSPRGPGDLPGELFF
cdr3_nt: TGCGCCAGCAGCCCCAGGGGGCCAGGGGACCTCCCCGGGGAGCTGTTTTTT
d_call: TRBD1
j_call: TRBJ2-2
v_call: TRBV4-1
clone_size: NA

cdr3_aa: CASAEGRGTEAFF
cdr3_nt: TGTGCCAGTGCTGAGGGGAGGGGCACTGAAGCTTTCTTT
d_call: NA
j_call: TRBJ1-1
v_call: TRBV7-9
clone_size: NA

cdr3_aa: CASSGASGGLQETQYF
cdr3_nt: TGTGCCAGCAGCGGAGCTAGCGGGGGGCTTCAAGAGACCCAGTACTTC
d_call: TRBD2
j_call: TRBJ2-5
v_call: TRBV7-6
clone_size: once

cdr3_aa: CASSFTGRETQYF
cdr3_nt: TGTGCCAGCAGCTTTACGGGGAGGGAGACCCAGTACTTC
d_call: NA
j_call: TRBJ2-5
v_call: TRBV7-8
clone_size: NA